What follows are 18 T cell receptor beta chains derived from one specimen sequenced in a study of early T cells in non-severe SARS-CoV-2 infection. A single record per CDR3 protein comes from TCRdb applying MiXCR to the 5' RACE reads. The sample includes about 36,000 distinct CDR3 sequences, less than 8% of them seen just once. The sample was whole blood, taken at baseline. The receptors stem from an adult who was a healthcare worker with PCR-confirmed SARS-CoV-2 infection or an uninfected control (not recorded which).

This sequence joins TRBV25-1 and TRBJ1-2, with TRBD1 identical over 8 bases. The CDR3 spans 15 residues. Germline V gene sequence: CDR1 MGHDK, CDR2 SYGVNS. J lost 6 bases, V lost 1 base, and 7 bases had no gene match. The CDR3, as DNA: TGTGCCAGCAGTGAATTCGGGGCAGGGGGCGATGGCTACACCTTC. Translation: CASSEFGAGGDGYTF.

The chain has TRBV6-2 or TRBV6-3 and TRBJ2-2, with TRBD1 matching over 7 bases. Germline V lookup: CDR1 MNHEY, CDR2 SVGEGT. Trimming took 6 bases from V and 4 from J; bases not matched to a gene: 8. The CDR3 runs 15 residues. DNA for the CDR3: TGTGCCAGCAGAGAAGGGGGCTCGGGCACCGGGGAGCTGTTTTTT. This encodes CASREGGSGTGELFF.

The V call is TRBV6-5, the J call TRBJ1-3, with D possibly TRBD1 on 6 matching bases. Trimming shortened V by 8 bases and J by 6 bases, and 26 bases separated the two germline ends. This CDR3 is built from 17 residues. Germline values: CDR1 MNHEY, CDR2 SVGAGI. CDR3 sequence: CASSLASGPGAENTIYF. Written as DNA, the CDR3 is TGTGCCAGCTCTCTCGCTTCGGGTCCGGGGGCGGAAAACACCATATATTTT.

This chain joins TRBV3-1 and TRBJ2-2; 7 bases fit TRBD1. The CDR3 extends over 16 amino acids. Unmatched junction bases numbered 5, after V lost 4 bases and J lost 0 bases. The germline V gene has CDR1 LGHDT and CDR2 YNNKEL (reference sequence). This CDR3 is CASSPHQGANTGELFF. DNA of the CDR3: TGTGCCAGCAGCCCCCATCAGGGGGCGAACACCGGGGAGCTGTTTTTT. The complete variable domain, with remaining parts taken from reference TRBV3-1 and TRBJ2-2, reads DTAVSQTPKYLVTQMGNDKSIKCEQNLGHDTMYWYKQDSKKFLKIMFSYNNKELIINETVPNRFSPKSPDKAHLNLHINSLELGDSAVYFCASSPHQGANTGELFFGEGSRLTVL.

This clonotype has more than one count but fewer than ten. J is TRBJ1-1 and V is TRBV10-2, with D maybe TRBD1 (6 bases). The germline gives CDR1 WSHSY, CDR2 SAAADI. V shed 6 bases and J shed 2 bases, with 13 bases lying between them. CDR3 size: 14 residues. Here the CDR3 reads CASREPGTNTEAFF. In DNA, the CDR3 is TGCGCCAGCAGGGAGCCGGGGACAAACACTGAAGCTTTCTTT.

This clonotype was counted ten times or more. The V and J genes are TRBV4-1 and TRBJ1-2, with a weak D call TRBD1 (5 bases). The CDR3 has 13 residues. The germline V gene has CDR1 MGHRA and CDR2 YSYEKL. V lost 3 bases to trimming and J lost 2 bases, with 7 bases between them. CDR3 region: CASSQDTNYGYTF. The CDR3 DNA sequence: TGCGCCAGCAGCCAGGACACAAACTATGGCTACACCTTC.

This clonotype was counted many times. This sequence joins TRBV12-3 or TRBV12-4 and TRBJ2-5; 10 nucleotides match TRBD1. The CDR3 length is 14 residues. V gave up 6 bases and J gave up 5 bases; unmatched junction bases: 6. CDR3 coding DNA: TGTGCCAGCAGCCCCGGGACAGGGGTCGAGACCCAGTACTTC. Translating gives CASSPGTGVETQYF.

In its sample, this clonotype was seen many times. V usage is TRBV28 and J usage is TRBJ1-6; D may be TRBD1 (6 bases). V lost 6 bases, J lost 5 bases, and 11 bases lay in between. The V gene's germline CDR1 is MDHEN and CDR2 SYDVKM. The CDR3 totals 14 residues. The CDR3 spells CASSRGLDNSPLHF. The CDR3 nucleotides read TGTGCCAGCAGCAGGGGCCTGGATAATTCACCCCTCCACTTT.

This clonotype was counted a few times. V is TRBV28 and J is TRBJ2-5; possibly TRBD1 for D (6 bases). This CDR3 has 14 amino acids. V lost 3 bases, J lost 3 bases, and 11 bases lay in between. The germline V gene encodes CDR1 MDHEN and CDR2 SYDVKM. CDR3 sequence: CASSLGQLKETQYF. For the CDR3, the DNA is TGTGCCAGCAGTTTGGGACAACTCAAAGAGACCCAGTACTTC.

This clonotype was found many times. The J gene is TRBJ2-1, the V gene TRBV20-1; possibly TRBD2 for D (5 bases). Trimming left V 1 base short and J 6 bases short, with 10 bases between. Germline CDR1 is DFQATT and CDR2 is SNEGSKA (reference sequence). The CDR3 has 13 residues. CDR3 sequence reads: CSARGLASNEQFF. The CDR3, as DNA: TGCAGTGCTAGAGGGCTAGCCAGCAATGAGCAGTTCTTC.

The chain recombines TRBV6-5 with TRBJ1-2; D gene unclear. CDR1 is MNHEY, CDR2 SVGAGI, per germline. V was pared by 6 bases and J by 0 bases, with 11 bases between. This CDR3 spans 14 amino acids. As DNA, the CDR3 is TGTGCCAGCAGCAGGACCCGATCTAACTATGGCTACACCTTC. It is translated as CASSRTRSNYGYTF.

This clonotype was observed a handful of times. The chain carries TRBV7-3 and TRBJ2-2; 8 bases align to TRBD2. V dropped 0 bases and J dropped 4; count of bases not matched to a gene: 1. This CDR3 spans 15 amino acids. CDR1 and CDR2 from the germline V gene are SGHTA and FQGTGA. As DNA, the CDR3 is TGTGCCAGCAGCTTAACTAGCGGGATCACCGGGGAGCTGTTTTTT. Its translation: CASSLTSGITGELFF.

The V gene is TRBV19, the J gene TRBJ1-2; 7 nucleotides align to TRBD1. V lost 8 bases and J lost 2; bases outside the gene matches: 5. This CDR3 comprises 13 residues. Per germline, CDR1 LNHDA and CDR2 SQIVND (reference sequence). CDR3 region: CASHGDRNYGYTF. CDR3 coding DNA: TGTGCCAGTCACGGGGACAGAAACTATGGCTACACCTTC.

About this clonotype: An end of the junction differs from the germline gene, which may be a read error. The rearrangement uses TRBV13 and TRBJ2-7; TRBD1 agrees at 7 bases. The CDR3 runs 13 residues. Germline V gives CDR1 PRHDT, CDR2 FYEKMQ (reference sequence). DNA for the CDR3: TGTGCCAGCAGCGAGGGACAGTTTTACGAGCAGTGCTTC. Amino acid sequence: CASSEGQFYEQCF.

The chain links TRBV2 to TRBJ2-1; tentatively, D is TRBD1 or TRBD2 (5 bases each). CDR1 is SNHLY and CDR2 is FYNNEI in the germline V gene. Trimming pared 5 bases from V and 6 bases from J, leaving 11 bases between. This CDR3 is built from 13 residues. The CDR3 DNA reads TGTGCCAGCAGTCGGGACCGCGGCAATGAGCAGTTCTTC. Residues: CASSRDRGNEQFF. The full variable domain, with the rest looked up from reference TRBV2 and TRBJ2-1, is EPEVTQTPSHQVTQMGQEVILRCVPISNHLYFYWYRQILGQKVEFLVSFYNNEISEKSEIFDDQFSVERPDGSNFTLKIRSTKLEDSAMYFCASSRDRGNEQFFGPGTRLTVL.

This sequence joins TRBV29-1 and TRBJ2-1; 7 positions agree with TRBD1. Germline-derived CDR1 and CDR2 are SQVTM and ANQGSEA. The CDR3 totals 15 residues. J gave up 0 bases and V 4 bases, and 6 bases lay outside the gene matches. CDR3 sequence (DNA): TGCAGCGTTGGGGACAGCCCCAGCTCCTACAATGAGCAGTTCTTC. This translates into CSVGDSPSSYNEQFF.

This clonotype was observed many times. This chain joins TRBV29-1 and TRBJ1-1; tentative D call: TRBD1 (6 bases). V shed 7 bases and J shed 4 bases, with 10 bases lying between them. The CDR3 sequence is 11 residues long. The germline CDR1 and CDR2 sequences are SQVTM and ANQGSEA. The CDR3: CSAGALTEAFF. The CDR3 coding sequence is TGCAGCGCGGGGGCCCTCACTGAAGCTTTCTTT.

V gene TRBV18 combines with J gene TRBJ2-3; 7 bases fit TRBD1. This CDR3 comprises 13 residues. With V trimmed by 6 bases and J by 12 bases, 12 bases remained unmatched. Germline lookup yields CDR1 KGHSH and CDR2 LQKENI. DNA for the CDR3: TGTGCCAGCTCGGAATTAACAGGGGTTGAACAGTATTTT. This sequence encodes CASSELTGVEQYF.